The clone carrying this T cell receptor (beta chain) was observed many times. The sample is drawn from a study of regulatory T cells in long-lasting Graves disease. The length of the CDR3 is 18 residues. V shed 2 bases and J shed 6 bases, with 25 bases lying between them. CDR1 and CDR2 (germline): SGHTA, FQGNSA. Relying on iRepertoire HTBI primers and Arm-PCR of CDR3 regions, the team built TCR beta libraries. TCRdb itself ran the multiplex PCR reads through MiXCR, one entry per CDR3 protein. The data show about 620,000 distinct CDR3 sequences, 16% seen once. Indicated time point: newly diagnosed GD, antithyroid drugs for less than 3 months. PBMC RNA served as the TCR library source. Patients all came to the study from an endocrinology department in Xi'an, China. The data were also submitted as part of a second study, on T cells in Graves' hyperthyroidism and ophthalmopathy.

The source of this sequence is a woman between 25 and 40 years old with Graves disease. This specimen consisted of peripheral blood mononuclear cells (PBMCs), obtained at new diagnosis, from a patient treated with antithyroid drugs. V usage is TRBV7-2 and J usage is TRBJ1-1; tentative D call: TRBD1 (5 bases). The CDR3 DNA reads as TGTGCCAGCAGCTTAACATGGGACTTCGCACCAGGTTACGCTGAAGCTTTCTTT. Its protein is CASSLTWDFAPGYAEAFF.